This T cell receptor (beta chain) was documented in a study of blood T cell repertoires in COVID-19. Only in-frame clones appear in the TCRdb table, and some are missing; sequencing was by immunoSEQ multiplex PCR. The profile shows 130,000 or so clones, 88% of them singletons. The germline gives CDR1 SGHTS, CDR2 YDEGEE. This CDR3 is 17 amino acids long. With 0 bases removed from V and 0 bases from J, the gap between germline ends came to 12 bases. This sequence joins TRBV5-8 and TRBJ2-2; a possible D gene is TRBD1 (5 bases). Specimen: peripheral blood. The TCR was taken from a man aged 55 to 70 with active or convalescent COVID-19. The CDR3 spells CASSLDGKGSNTGELFF. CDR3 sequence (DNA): TGTGCCAGCAGCTTGGATGGGAAGGGGTCGAACACCGGGGAGCTGTTTTTT.